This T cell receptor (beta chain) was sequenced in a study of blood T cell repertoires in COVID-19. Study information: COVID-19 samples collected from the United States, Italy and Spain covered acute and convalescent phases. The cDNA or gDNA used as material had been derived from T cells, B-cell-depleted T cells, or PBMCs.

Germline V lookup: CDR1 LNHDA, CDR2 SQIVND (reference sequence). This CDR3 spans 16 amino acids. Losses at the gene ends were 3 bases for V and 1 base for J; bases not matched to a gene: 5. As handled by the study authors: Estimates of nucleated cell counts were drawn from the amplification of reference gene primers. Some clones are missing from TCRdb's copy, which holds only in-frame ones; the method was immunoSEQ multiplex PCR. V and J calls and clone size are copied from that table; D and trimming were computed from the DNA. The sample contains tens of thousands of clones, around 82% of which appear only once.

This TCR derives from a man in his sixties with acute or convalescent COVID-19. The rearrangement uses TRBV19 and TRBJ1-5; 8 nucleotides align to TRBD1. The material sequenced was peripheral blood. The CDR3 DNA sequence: TGTGCCAGTAGTATTGCAGGGGGCGTAAGCAATCAGCCCCAGCATTTT. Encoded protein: CASSIAGGVSNQPQHF. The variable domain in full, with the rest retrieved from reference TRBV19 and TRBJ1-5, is DGGITQSPKYLFRKEGQNVTLSCEQNLNHDAMYWYRQDPGQGLRLIYYSQIVNDFQKGDIAEGYSVSREKKESFPLTVTSAQKNPTAFYLCASSIAGGVSNQPQHFGDGTRLSIL.